The 27 T cell receptor beta chains below were found in one sample sequenced in a study of cytomegalovirus exposure and HLA in healthy donors (dated 2017 in TCRdb). Libraries were constructed by the immunoSEQ multiplex PCR assay. A mixture of 60 forward primers for TCR Vbeta segments and 13 reverse primers for TCR Jbeta segments was used in the multiplex PCR. In its TCRdb copy, this immuneACCESS table keeps in-frame sequences only and misses some clones. Where compared with another copy, unresolved V genes explain less than half of these, and the others have no known cause. The sample records roughly 110,000 clones, less than 80% of which are singletons. Around 3.9% of the sample rests with the top ten. The sample was PBMCs. All receptors derive from a woman aged 40 to 50 in good health and CMV-seropositive.

This rearrangement joins TRBV5-6 to TRBJ2-3; possibly TRBD1 for D (6 bases). CDR3 length: 16 residues. V gave up 4 bases and J gave up 6 bases, with 21 bases separating them. CDR1 SGHDT and CDR2 YYEEEE come from the germline V gene. The chain's CDR3 is CASSGAGEWRRDTQYF. CDR3 nucleotide sequence: TGTGCCAGCAGCGGAGCAGGGGAGTGGAGACGTGATACGCAGTATTTT.

CDR3 region: CASSPPGGIAGVEQFF. The CDR3 nucleotides are TGTGCCAGCTCACCTCCGGGGGGAATAGCGGGAGTTGAGCAGTTCTTC. V is TRBV18 and J is TRBJ2-1; 9 bases align to TRBD2. The CDR3 is 16 residues long. The J segment lost 9 bases and the V segment lost 3 bases, leaving 12 bases of the junction unmatched. Germline values: CDR1 KGHSH, CDR2 LQKENI.

This chain uses TRBV19 with TRBJ2-3; 10 bases are a match to TRBD2. With V trimmed by 4 bases and J by 3 bases, 7 bases remained unmatched. The CDR3 is 16 amino acids. Germline CDR1 and CDR2: LNHDA and SQIVND (reference sequence). In DNA form, the CDR3 reads TGTGCCAGTAGTACTAGCGGGGGCGCACCTACAGATACGCAGTATTTT. The encoded protein is CASSTSGGAPTDTQYF.

The chain combines TRBV7-6 with TRBJ2-1; 14 positions match TRBD2. V lost 2 bases, J lost 2 bases, and 11 bases stayed unmatched. The CDR3 totals 20 residues. Per the germline V gene, CDR1 is SGHVS and CDR2 is FNYEAQ. CDR3 in DNA: TGTGCCAGCAGCTTACGACCCTCCGGGACTAGCGGGAGACCCTACAATGAGCAGTTCTTC. Its translation is CASSLRPSGTSGRPYNEQFF.

CDR3 sequence reads: CSVLDRNYGYTF. The DNA for the CDR3 is TGCAGCGTTTTGGACAGAAACTATGGCTACACCTTC. The rearrangement links TRBV29-1 to TRBJ1-2; a possible D gene is TRBD1 (6 bases). Germline CDR1 SQVTM, CDR2 ANQGSEA. CDR3 size: 12 residues. V lost 5 bases and J lost 2, with 9 bases in between. Supplemented by reference TRBV29-1 and TRBJ1-2, the full variable domain reads SAVISQKPSRDICQRGTSLTIQCQVDSQVTMMFWYRQQPGQSLTLIATANQGSEATYESGFVIDKFPISRPNLTFSTLTVSNMSPEDSSIYLCSVLDRNYGYTFGSGTRLTVV.

V is TRBV7-9 and J is TRBJ1-2, with D perhaps TRBD1 (6 bases). The CDR3 contains 15 residues. The germline V gene has CDR1 SEHNR and CDR2 FQNEAQ (reference sequence). Trimming shortened V by 2 bases and J by 8 bases, and 18 bases separated the two germline ends. The CDR3 loop reads CASSLPGAGAGGYTF. CDR3 DNA: TGTGCCAGCAGCTTACCCGGGGCAGGGGCAGGGGGCTACACCTTC. Full variable domain (missing parts from reference TRBV7-9 and TRBJ1-2): DTGVSQNPRHKITKRGQNVTFRCDPISEHNRLYWYRQTLGQGPEFLTYFQNEAQLEKSRLLSDRFSAERPKGSFSTLEIQRTEQGDSAMYLCASSLPGAGAGGYTFGSGTRLTVV.

The gene calls are TRBV5-8 and TRBJ2-4, with D perhaps matching TRBD1 (6 bases). Germline V gene data show CDR1 as SGHTS and CDR2 as YDEGEE. V lost 4 bases, J lost 4 bases, and 18 bases lay in between. There are 16 residues in the CDR3. The CDR3 reads CASSTGTPLAKNIQYF. As DNA, the CDR3 is TGTGCCAGCAGCACAGGGACACCGCTGGCAAAAAACATTCAGTACTTC.

The chain joins TRBV9 to TRBJ2-3, with 7 bases identical to TRBD1. The CDR3 runs to 16 residues. The germline V gene encodes CDR1 SGDLS and CDR2 YYNGEE. After removal of 4 bases from V and 2 bases from J, the junction contained 10 bases not matched to a gene. CDR3 sequence: CASSQGWGQITDTQYF. Written as DNA, the CDR3 is TGTGCCAGCAGCCAAGGGTGGGGACAGATCACAGATACGCAGTATTTT.

The chain joins TRBV11-3 to TRBJ2-5; TRBD1 agrees at 7 bases. The germline V gene encodes CDR1 SGHNT and CDR2 YENEEA. This CDR3 is 14 amino acids long. The V gene end was trimmed by 7 bases and the J gene end by 5 bases; junction bases not matched to a gene: 10. In DNA, the CDR3 is TGTGCCAGCACCCCAGGGGGTGTCAGGGAGACCCAGTACTTC. It encodes CASTPGGVRETQYF.

This clone was recorded a few times. The chain's CDR3 is CASSPGLAGRETQYF. Written as DNA, the CDR3 is TGTGCCAGCTCCCCTGGACTAGCGGGAAGGGAGACCCAGTACTTC. The rearrangement links TRBV18 to TRBJ2-5, with 12 bases that match TRBD2. The V gene end was trimmed by 6 bases and the J gene end by 5 bases; junction bases not matched to a gene: 7. The CDR3 spans 15 residues. Looked up from germline, CDR1 is KGHSH and CDR2 is LQKENI.

Only one count was recorded for this clone. The chain has TRBV19 and TRBJ1-2; TRBD1 agrees at 7 bases. With V trimmed by 6 bases and J by 0 bases, 7 bases remained unmatched. Germline V gives CDR1 LNHDA, CDR2 SQIVND (reference sequence). The CDR3 is 15 residues long. The CDR3 DNA is TGTGCCAGTAGCCGGGACAGAAAGCCTAACTATGGCTACACCTTC. Its protein is CASSRDRKPNYGYTF. The full variable domain, completed using reference TRBV19 and TRBJ1-2, is DGGITQSPKYLFRKEGQNVTLSCEQNLNHDAMYWYRQDPGQGLRLIYYSQIVNDFQKGDIAEGYSVSREKKESFPLTVTSAQKNPTAFYLCASSRDRKPNYGYTFGSGTRLTVV.

The V call is TRBV6-1, the J call TRBJ2-3; 8 bases agree with TRBD2. V gave up 2 bases and J gave up 3 bases; unmatched junction bases: 4. Germline CDR1 and CDR2: MNHNS and SASEGT. This CDR3 region has 15 residues. The CDR3 protein is CASSERRLATDTQYF. DNA of the CDR3: TGTGCCAGCAGTGAAAGGAGACTAGCGACAGATACGCAGTATTTT.

The rearrangement joins TRBV5-1 to TRBJ2-7, with D perhaps matching TRBD2 (6 bases). The germline V gene has CDR1 SGHRS and CDR2 YFSETQ. The CDR3 is made up of 15 amino acids. V was cut by 4 bases and J by 0 bases, with 14 bases left in between. The chain's CDR3 is CASSALASSSYEQYF. CDR3 sequence (DNA): TGCGCCAGCAGCGCCCTAGCGTCCAGCTCCTACGAGCAGTACTTC.

V usage is TRBV7-9 and J usage is TRBJ1-2; 7 positions agree with TRBD1. Germline V gene lookup returns CDR1 SEHNR and CDR2 FQNEAQ (reference sequence). This CDR3 comprises 14 residues. V lost 0 bases, J lost 6 bases, and 4 bases stayed unmatched. In DNA, the CDR3 is TGTGCCAGCAGCTTAGCCGGGACAGAAAATGGCTACACCTTC. This sequence encodes CASSLAGTENGYTF. The complete variable domain, with remaining parts taken from reference TRBV7-9 and TRBJ1-2, reads DTGVSQNPRHKITKRGQNVTFRCDPISEHNRLYWYRQTLGQGPEFLTYFQNEAQLEKSRLLSDRFSAERPKGSFSTLEIQRTEQGDSAMYLCASSLAGTENGYTFGSGTRLTVV.

The V and J genes are TRBV23-1 and TRBJ2-2; TRBD1 might be the D (6 bases). TRBV23-1 is flagged as an ORF with uncertain function. The CDR3 extends over 16 amino acids. V lost 2 bases and J 6 bases, leaving 16 bases between the germline ends. CDR3 sequence reads: CASSQNRAAWAGELFF. Here the CDR3 DNA reads TGCGCCAGCAGTCAAAACAGGGCTGCTTGGGCCGGGGAGCTGTTTTTT.

This clone appeared a single time. The chain combines TRBV7-6 with TRBJ2-7, with a weak D call TRBD1 (5 bases). Per the germline V gene, CDR1 is SGHVS and CDR2 is FNYEAQ. Trimming took 5 bases from V and 6 from J, leaving 17 bases between them. The CDR3 is 14 residues long. The CDR3: CASSIISQGAEQYF. In DNA form, the CDR3 reads TGTGCCAGCAGCATAATCTCCCAGGGTGCCGAGCAGTACTTC.

The chain recombines TRBV6-5 with TRBJ1-6; 8 bases line up with TRBD1. Germline V gene data show CDR1 as MNHEY and CDR2 as SVGAGI. This CDR3 has 14 residues. Trimming removed 6 bases from V and 10 bases from J; junction bases left unmatched: 8. This CDR3 is CASRLGQGGSPLHF. The CDR3 coding sequence is TGTGCCAGCAGGCTCGGACAGGGTGGATCACCCCTCCACTTT.

This sequence joins TRBV2 and TRBJ1-2; D call uncertain. There are 13 residues in the CDR3. V lost 7 bases, J lost 7 bases, and 16 bases lay in between. Germline loops: CDR1 SNHLY, CDR2 FYNNEI. CDR3 region: CASNIKDNSGYTF. The CDR3 DNA is TGTGCCAGCAATATTAAGGATAACAGTGGCTACACCTTC.

This clone was picked up many times. The CDR3 DNA is TGTGCAAGTCGCTTAGCTATCGAGGGACTAGCGGGAGCCTACGAGCAGTACTTC. It specifies CASRLAIEGLAGAYEQYF. The rearrangement joins TRBV12-2 to TRBJ2-7; the table names TRBD2, a call not compared with the DNA. TRBV12-2 is a documented pseudogene. The CDR3 contains 18 residues.

The chain combines TRBV9 with TRBJ1-6; 11 bases are a match to TRBD1. This CDR3 region has 15 residues. The germline gives CDR1 SGDLS, CDR2 YYNGEE. V trimming: 4 bases; J trimming: 7 bases; junction bases outside the gene matches: 4. CDR3 nucleotides: TGTGCCAGCAGCACGCGGACAGGGGGCAATTCACCCCTCCACTTT. Translation gives CASSTRTGGNSPLHF.

This clone was found a few times. The gene calls are TRBV11-2 and TRBJ2-3, with 8 nucleotides matching TRBD2. The CDR3 is 15 amino acids. V was clipped by 1 base and J by 9 bases; unmatched bases: 9. Germline V gene lookup returns CDR1 SGHAT and CDR2 FQNNGV. CDR3 protein: CASSLAGGVLVTQYF. The CDR3 nucleotides are TGTGCCAGCAGCTTAGCGGGGGGGGTCCTGGTGACGCAGTATTTT.

In DNA form, the CDR3 reads TGCGCCAGCAGCTTTGCGACGGGGACTAACTATGGCTACACCTTC. The encoded protein is CASSFATGTNYGYTF. The chain links TRBV5-1 to TRBJ1-2; D is unclear. V was clipped by 2 bases and J by 0 bases, with 11 bases between them. CDR1 and CDR2 from the germline V gene are SGHRS and YFSETQ. CDR3 length: 15 residues.

CDR3 sequence: CASSVAREESSYNEQFF. DNA for the CDR3: TGTGCCAGCAGCGTAGCTCGGGAGGAGAGCTCCTACAATGAGCAGTTCTTC. The rearrangement links TRBV9 to TRBJ2-1, with 7 bases that match TRBD2. The CDR3 has 17 amino acids. The germline V gene has CDR1 SGDLS and CDR2 YYNGEE. V shed 0 bases and J 0 bases; nucleotides not matched to a gene: 6.

This chain joins TRBV10-3 and TRBJ1-1; D ambiguous. Trimming shortened V by 5 bases and J by 5 bases, and 12 bases separated the two germline ends. CDR1 is ENHRY and CDR2 is SYGVKD in the germline V gene. The CDR3 covers 13 residues. CDR3 in DNA: TGTGCCATCAGTTCGCGGGTAGGGACTGAAGCTTTCTTT. Protein: CAISSRVGTEAFF.

The rearrangement joins TRBV9 to TRBJ2-1; TRBD2 matches at 9 bases. Germline trimming cut 4 bases from V and 3 bases from J; bases unmatched to any gene: 8. There are 16 residues in the CDR3. Germline-derived CDR1 and CDR2 are SGDLS and YYNGEE. Written as DNA, the CDR3 is TGTGCCAGCAGCCTCTCTGGGACTAGCAGCTACAATGAGCAGTTCTTC. Translation: CASSLSGTSSYNEQFF.

CDR3 DNA sequence: TGTGCCAGCAGTGAATTTCAGGGAAGGGATGGCTACACCTTC. This encodes CASSEFQGRDGYTF. The rearrangement links TRBV2 to TRBJ1-2; the D gene is possibly TRBD1 (5 bases). Germline V lookup: CDR1 SNHLY, CDR2 FYNNEI. Trimming stripped 2 bases from V and 6 bases from J, with 13 bases between. The CDR3 spans 14 residues.

The gene calls are TRBV5-1 and TRBJ2-1, with 11 bases fitting TRBD2. The CDR3 runs 16 residues. V trimming: 4 bases; J trimming: 3 bases; junction bases outside the gene matches: 6. The germline V gene encodes CDR1 SGHRS and CDR2 YFSETQ. The CDR3 sequence: CASSVTSGTLYNEQFF. Here the CDR3 DNA reads TGCGCCAGCAGCGTGACTAGCGGGACCCTCTACAATGAGCAGTTCTTC.